This TCR beta chain was captured by sequencing in a study of OX40 agonist ivuxolimab in advanced cancers. Across the study: Eligibility rules accepted prior anti-PD-1, anti-PD-L1 or anti-CTLA-4 therapy, and 40% had some. Broader study findings: Doses of 0.1 to 3.0 mg/kg were accompanied by clonal expansion of CD4+ and CD8+ blood T cells by week 6.

The germline gives CDR1 SGHNT, CDR2 YENEEA. This CDR3 has 12 amino acids. Trimming took off 5 bases at V and 9 bases at J, with 12 bases between the two ends. The protocol was immunoSEQ multiplex PCR, while the TCRdb copy is restricted to in-frame clones and leaves out a portion. The profile covers more than 45,000 clones, with about 84% appearing a single time and over 2% taken by the ten largest. Remarks on this clone: As yet, its antigen is unknown.

The rearrangement links TRBV11-3 to TRBJ2-3; D remains unclear. Material: CD4+ or CD8+ T cells sorted from blood, obtained in a trial of the OX40 agonist ivuxolimab. The source of this sequence is an adult with an advanced solid tumor such as melanoma, head and neck, liver or kidney cancer. CDR3 in amino acids: CASSARLETQYF. DNA of the CDR3: TGTGCCAGCAGCGCACGACTGGAAACGCAGTATTTT.